In this sample, the clone carrying this T cell receptor beta chain turned up a few times. Its antigen is as yet unknown. As every portion of the isolated RNA was reverse transcribed, the sequencing read expressed TCRB transcripts. Generated by immunoSEQ multiplex PCR, the TCRdb table keeps only in-frame clones and is missing some. The sample consists of around 170,000 clones, approximately 9.9% of them appearing once. V gave up 0 bases and J gave up 1 base; unmatched junction bases: 6. Per the germline V gene, CDR1 is SGHRS and CDR2 is YFSETQ. The CDR3 runs 17 residues. This record comes from a study of beta chain features in type 1 diabetes. Findings of the study overall: The study left unresolved whether HLA type influences TCRB rearrangement. In comparison with healthy donors, patients had naive, central memory and Treg TCRB repertoires that appeared more similar.

V and J are TRBV5-1 and TRBJ2-3; 9 bases align to TRBD1. The TCR comes from a woman aged 18 to 35 in good health. The sample comprised central memory CD4+ T cells from blood. DNA of the CDR3: TGCGCCAGCAGCTTGGGTCCTAGGACAGGGGGCACAGATACGCAGTATTTT. Translating it yields CASSLGPRTGGTDTQYF. The full variable domain, in which reference TRBV5-1 and TRBJ2-3 provide the parts outside the CDR3, is KAGVTQTPRYLIKTRGQQVTLSCSPISGHRSVSWYQQTPGQGLQFLFEYFSETQRNKGNFPGRFSGRQFSNSRSEMNVSTLELGDSALYLCASSLGPRTGGTDTQYFGPGTRLTVL.